These T cell receptor beta chains were read from a single sample in a study of blood T cells in healthy people across ages. TCRdb ran MiXCR on the 5' RACE reads and lists one entry per CDR3 protein. There are hundreds of thousands of distinct CDR3 sequences in the sample; about 52% occur only once, and around 32% lies in the top ten. The specimen was blood. Receptors originate from a woman aged 60-75 years in good health. Both conserved end residues are part of each CDR3. The D gene is left open where the match is weak. Size values are once, few and many counts, or a class for expanded clones, and some rows have none.

>TRBV10-3|TRBJ2-1|few|TRBD2
CAISGKTSGKRGRYNEQFF
TGTGCCATCAGTGGAAAAACTAGCGGGAAGAGGGGACGCTACAATGAGCAGTTCTTC
>TRBV10-3|TRBJ2-5|-|TRBD2
CAISEVAGGETQYF
TGTGCCATCAGTGAGGTAGCGGGTGGAGAGACCCAGTACTTC
>TRBV7-9|TRBJ2-7|-|-
CASKRGGGSYEQYF
TGTGCCAGCAAGCGGGGAGGGGGCTCCTACGAGCAGTACTTC
>TRBV9|TRBJ2-3|few|-
CASTSTTRTDTQYF
TGTGCCAGCACCAGTACGACCAGGACAGATACGCAGTATTTT
>TRBV20-1|TRBJ2-5|-|-
CSAEKTQKETQYF
TGCAGTGCTGAGAAAACACAAAAAGAGACCCAGTACTTC
>TRBV14|TRBJ1-6|-|-
CASSQVNPSPLHF
TGTGCCAGCAGCCAAGTAAACCCTTCACCCCTCCACTTT
>TRBV4-2|TRBJ1-2|-|TRBD1
CASSRTGTGEDYGYTF
TGTGCCAGCAGCCGGACCGGGACAGGGGAGGACTATGGCTACACCTTC
>TRBV20-1|TRBJ1-2|-|-
CSEGGLDGYTF
TGCAGTGAGGGGGGGCTGGATGGCTACACCTTC
>TRBV11-3|TRBJ2-1|few|TRBD1
CASSPGQGAYNEQFF
TGTGCCAGCAGTCCCGGACAGGGGGCCTACAATGAGCAGTTCTTC
>TRBV7-2|TRBJ1-2|-|-
CAGSVDRYGYTF
TGTGCCGGCAGCGTCGACAGATATGGCTACACCTTC
>TRBV29-1|TRBJ2-7|-|-
CSVITLFSYEQYF
TGCAGCGTTATAACTCTGTTCTCCTACGAGCAGTACTTC
>TRBV28|TRBJ2-5|-|-
CATHYGGESEETQYF
TGTGCCACGCATTACGGGGGAGAATCGGAGGAGACCCAGTACTTC
>TRBV7-2|TRBJ1-6|-|TRBD1
CASSLMGRGSSYNSPLHF
TGTGCCAGCAGCTTAATGGGCAGGGGGAGCTCCTATAATTCACCCCTCCACTTT
>TRBV9|TRBJ2-1|-|-
CASSGVGTTYNEQFF
TGTGCCAGCAGCGGCGTCGGGACAACATACAATGAGCAGTTCTTC
>TRBV12-3/TRBV12-4|TRBJ2-7|few|TRBD1
CASRRQGLNEQYF
TGTGCCAGCAGGCGACAGGGGCTCAACGAGCAGTACTTC
>TRBV7-2|TRBJ2-7|-|TRBD2
CASSLSGSLNEQYF
TGTGCCAGCAGCTTGAGCGGGAGTCTCAACGAGCAGTACTTC
>TRBV5-1|TRBJ1-1|-|-
CASSFPPNTEAFF
TGCGCCAGCAGCTTTCCACCTAACACTGAAGCTTTCTTT
>TRBV10-3|TRBJ2-1|few|TRBD2
CAIGPGTSANNEQFF
TGTGCCATCGGCCCCGGGACTAGCGCGAACAATGAGCAGTTCTTC
>TRBV28|TRBJ2-1|few|-
CASSIQGMQDNEQFF
TGTGCCAGCAGTATACAGGGTATGCAAGACAATGAGCAGTTCTTC
>TRBV20-1|TRBJ2-1|-|-
CSAGQRETQFF
TGCAGTGCAGGACAGCGAGAGACCCAGTTCTTC
>TRBV6-2/TRBV6-3|TRBJ2-7|-|-
CASSYPTAEVYEQYF
TGTGCCAGCAGTTACCCCACTGCGGAGGTCTACGAGCAGTACTTC
>TRBV20-1|TRBJ1-2|-|-
CSASEGGGYTF
TGCAGTGCTAGCGAGGGCGGGGGCTACACCTTC
>TRBV7-2|TRBJ2-7|-|-
CASSLARLYEQYF
TGTGCCAGCAGCTTAGCGCGGCTCTACGAGCAGTACTTC
>TRBV9|TRBJ2-1|-|TRBD2
CASSLTASGSYNEQFF
TGTGCCAGCAGCCTAACGGCTAGCGGGAGTTACAATGAGCAGTTCTTC
>TRBV7-9|TRBJ2-7|-|-
CASRPPQGRKTSYEQYF
TGTGCCAGCAGACCACCTCAGGGGCGAAAGACATCCTACGAGCAGTACTTC
>TRBV10-3|TRBJ1-2|few|TRBD1
CAIKSGGNYGYTF
TGTGCCATCAAGTCAGGGGGCAACTATGGCTACACCTTC
>TRBV9|TRBJ1-4|-|-
CASSGGTQNEKLFF
TGTGCCAGCAGCGGAGGGACACAGAATGAAAAACTGTTTTTT
>TRBV7-2|TRBJ2-6|few|-
CASSLFPASSGANVLTF
TGTGCCAGCAGCTTATTTCCAGCCAGCTCTGGGGCCAACGTCCTGACTTTC
>TRBV25-1|TRBJ2-3|few|-
CASSDTKVADTQYF
TGTGCCAGCAGCGACACTAAGGTGGCAGATACGCAGTATTTT
>TRBV10-3|TRBJ2-3|-|-
CAIRPNPRGDTQYF
TGTGCCATCAGGCCAAACCCACGTGGGGATACGCAGTATTTT
>TRBV6-5|TRBJ1-3|few|TRBD1
CASSYSGQADTIYF
TGTGCCAGCAGTTACTCGGGACAGGCAGACACCATATATTTT
>TRBV7-8|TRBJ1-1|-|-
CASSPPGALNTEAFF
TGTGCCAGCAGCCCCCCAGGGGCACTAAACACTGAAGCTTTCTTT
>TRBV15|TRBJ2-5|few|TRBD1
CATNRVGQPETQYF
TGTGCCACCAACAGAGTGGGACAGCCAGAGACCCAGTACTTC
>TRBV9|TRBJ1-2|once|-
CASWDSNYGYTF
TGTGCCAGCTGGGATTCCAACTATGGCTACACCTTC
>TRBV29-1|TRBJ2-1|few|-
CSARQVYNEQFF
TGCAGCGCGCGACAGGTATACAATGAGCAGTTCTTC
>TRBV10-3|TRBJ2-3|-|-
CAISESGRGGTDTQYF
TGTGCCATCAGTGAGTCGGGCAGGGGCGGGACAGATACGCAGTATTTT
>TRBV20-1|TRBJ2-5|-|TRBD1
CSARAGGKQETQYF
TGCAGTGCTAGGGCAGGGGGAAAACAAGAGACCCAGTACTTC
>TRBV6-2/TRBV6-3|TRBJ2-4|-|TRBD2
CASSYGGTSGSKNIQYF
TGTGCCAGCAGTTACGGCGGGACTAGCGGAAGTAAAAACATTCAGTACTTC